The 9 T cell receptor beta chains in this list originate from one sample, sequenced in a study of post-analysis software for immune sequencing data. These receptors' antigens are unknown. Regarding the study as a whole: The study found TRBV5-6, TRBV5-1 and TRBV20-1 among five or six TRBV segments more frequent in patients than controls.

The authors incorporated unique molecular identifiers into the TCR beta cDNA libraries. TCRdb recomputed calls from the PCR reads with MiXCR, one row per CDR3 protein. The table records about 540,000 distinct CDR3 sequences, around 31% of them present only once. Sequencing was done on a sample of blood. All receptors derive from a girl under 18 with multiple sclerosis.

This clonotype was detected only a few times. The chain has TRBV29-1 and TRBJ2-6; TRBD1 matches at 10 bases. The ends lost 0 bases at V and 0 bases at J; junction bases unmatched: 5. The CDR3 spans 18 residues. The germline gives CDR1 SQVTM, CDR2 ANQGSEA. The CDR3 region is CSVEDTGQGFSGANVLTF. The CDR3 bases are TGCAGCGTTGAAGATACGGGACAGGGGTTCTCTGGGGCCAACGTCCTGACTTTC.

The chain recombines TRBV13 with TRBJ1-6, with 8 bases that match TRBD1. Germline V gene data show CDR1 as PRHDT and CDR2 as FYEKMQ (reference sequence). This CDR3 has 18 residues. The ends lost 3 bases at V and 5 bases at J; junction bases unmatched: 12. The CDR3 spells CASSFAPSRDRNNSPLHF. The CDR3 DNA is TGTGCCAGCAGCTTTGCCCCCTCGAGGGACAGGAATAATTCACCCCTCCACTTT.

With regard to this clonotype: A read error is possible here, since a much larger clone lies one base away. V is TRBV10-1 and J is TRBJ2-5; D possibly corresponds to TRBD2 (6 bases). Trimming took 6 bases from V and 3 from J, leaving 11 bases between them. Germline V gene sequence: CDR1 WNHNN, CDR2 SYGVQD (reference sequence). The CDR3 is 13 amino acids. CDR3 sequence: CASREGYEETQYF. CDR3 bases: TGCGCCAGCAGGGAGGGCTACGAAGAGACCCAGTACTTC.

The chain employs TRBV5-1 and TRBJ1-1, with a tentative D call TRBD1 (6 bases). Germline CDR1 is SGHRS and CDR2 is YFSETQ. CDR3 size: 15 residues. With 5 bases removed from V and 1 base from J, the gap between germline ends came to 15 bases. The CDR3 DNA reads TGCGCCAGCAGGCGGGGGCGAGAAAGGAACACTGAAGCTTTCTTT. It encodes CASRRGRERNTEAFF.

Only a few counts were recorded for this clonotype. The chain uses TRBV6-1 and TRBJ2-4, with D tentatively TRBD1 (5 bases). The CDR3 spans 17 residues. V was cut by 3 bases and J by 2 bases, with 17 bases left in between. Germline-derived CDR1 and CDR2 are MNHNS and SASEGT. CDR3 nucleotides: TGTGCCAGCAGTGAGATCACAGGCCTAAAGACCAAAAACATTCAGTACTTC. Translation: CASSEITGLKTKNIQYF.

This clonotype was counted once. The CDR3 loop reads CASSQEDRAADTQYF. DNA of the CDR3: TGTGCCAGCAGCCAAGAGGACAGGGCGGCAGATACGCAGTATTTT. This chain connects TRBV4-2 to TRBJ2-3, with 8 bases aligning to TRBD1. This CDR3 spans 15 amino acids. Germline V lookup: CDR1 LGHNA, CDR2 YNFKEQ. The ends lost 0 bases at V and 4 bases at J; junction bases unmatched: 3.

The chain has TRBV5-6 and TRBJ1-2; D might be TRBD1 (6 bases). CDR1 is SGHDT, CDR2 YYEEEE, per germline. The CDR3 is made up of 13 amino acids. Deletions cut 6 bases from V and 5 bases from J, with 14 bases between. The CDR3 DNA reads as TGTGCCAGCATCAGAGGCAGGGGTTATGGCTACACCTTC. This sequence encodes CASIRGRGYGYTF.

This chain joins TRBV7-9 and TRBJ2-1, with TRBD1 as a possible D gene (6 bases). Germline V gene sequence: CDR1 SEHNR, CDR2 FQNEAQ (reference sequence). This CDR3 is built from 17 residues. Trimming took off 0 bases at V and 3 bases at J, with 15 bases between the two ends. CDR3 coding DNA: TGTGCCAGCAGCTTAGCCGGGACACCCCGGGGCTACAATGAGCAGTTCTTC. Protein: CASSLAGTPRGYNEQFF.

The chain links TRBV5-1 to TRBJ1-1; D uncertain. The CDR3 runs 14 residues. Trimming left V 0 bases short and J 7 bases short, with 13 bases between. Germline V lookup: CDR1 SGHRS, CDR2 YFSETQ. CDR3: CASSLGPLPREAFF. Here the CDR3 DNA reads TGCGCCAGCAGCTTGGGTCCACTGCCACGTGAAGCTTTCTTT.